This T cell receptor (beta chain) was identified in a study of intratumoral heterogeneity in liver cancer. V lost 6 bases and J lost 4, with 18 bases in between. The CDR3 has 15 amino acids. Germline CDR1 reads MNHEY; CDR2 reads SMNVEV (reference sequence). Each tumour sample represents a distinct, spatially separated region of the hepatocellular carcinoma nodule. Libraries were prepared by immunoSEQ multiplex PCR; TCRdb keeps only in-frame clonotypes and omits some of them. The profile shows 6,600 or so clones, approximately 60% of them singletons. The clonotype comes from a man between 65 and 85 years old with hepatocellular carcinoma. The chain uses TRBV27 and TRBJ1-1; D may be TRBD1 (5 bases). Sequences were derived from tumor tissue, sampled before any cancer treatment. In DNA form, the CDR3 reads TGTGCCAGCAGCCTACGGCCCGTAAGGGGCACTGAAGCTTTCTTT. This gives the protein CASSLRPVRGTEAFF.